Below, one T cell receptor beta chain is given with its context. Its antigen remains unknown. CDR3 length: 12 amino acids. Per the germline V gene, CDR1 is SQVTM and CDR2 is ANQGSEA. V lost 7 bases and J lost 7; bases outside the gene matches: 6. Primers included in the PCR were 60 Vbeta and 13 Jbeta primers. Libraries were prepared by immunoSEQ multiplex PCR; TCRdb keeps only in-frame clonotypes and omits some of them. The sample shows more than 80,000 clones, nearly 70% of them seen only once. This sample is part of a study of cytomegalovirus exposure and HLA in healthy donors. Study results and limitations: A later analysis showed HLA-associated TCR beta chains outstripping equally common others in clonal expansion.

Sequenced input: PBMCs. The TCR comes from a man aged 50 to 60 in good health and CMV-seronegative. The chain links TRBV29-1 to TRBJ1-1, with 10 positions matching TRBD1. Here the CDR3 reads CSGRTGGIEAFF. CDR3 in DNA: TGCAGCGGTCGGACAGGGGGGATTGAAGCTTTCTTT. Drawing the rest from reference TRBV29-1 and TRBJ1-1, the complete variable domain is SAVISQKPSRDICQRGTSLTIQCQVDSQVTMMFWYRQQPGQSLTLIATANQGSEATYESGFVIDKFPISRPNLTFSTLTVSNMSPEDSSIYLCSGRTGGIEAFFGQGTRLTVV.